The entry that follows covers one T cell receptor (beta chain) sequence. Its antigen is undetermined. This record comes from a study of cytomegalovirus exposure and HLA in healthy donors. Study context: Samples from HLA-typed donors yielded 85 million to 95 million unique TCRs in an early data release. The Caucasian-associated ancestry cluster contained about four fifths of the 398 genotyped donors. Study-level findings and limits: Earlier results showed most TCR beta V segments being productive about 87% or about 30% of the time. Across HLA loci, a later analysis found differing TCR association rates, with DRB1 most and HLA-C fewest.

The PCR employed 60 Vbeta primers together with 13 Jbeta primers. Some clones are missing from TCRdb's copy, which holds only in-frame ones; the method was immunoSEQ multiplex PCR. The data contain 140,000 to 150,000 clones, under 90% of them singletons. CDR1 and CDR2 (germline): SSHAT, FNYEAQ (reference sequence). V shed 2 bases, J shed 5 bases, and the junction held 4 bases outside the gene matches. This CDR3 has 14 amino acids. Sample: PBMCs. This receptor was identified in a man aged 40-50 years in good health and CMV-seronegative. The genes are TRBV7-7 and TRBJ2-5; 8 nucleotides align to TRBD1. The CDR3, as DNA: TGTGCCAGCAGCTTACAGGGGGCGGGTGAGACCCAGTACTTC. Protein: CASSLQGAGETQYF.